The rows below give T cell receptor beta chains drawn from one sample of a study of cytotoxic CD8 clonotypes in ibrutinib-treated CLL. Clones were read by immunoSEQ multiplex PCR, and TCRdb kept only the in-frame ones, dropping some. Altogether hundreds of thousands of clones are present, 70% being singletons, with the ten largest covering 15%. Sample: PBMCs, taken after 24 months of ibrutinib treatment. All receptors derive from a human donor with chronic lymphocytic leukemia. CDR3s include the opening cysteine and the closing phenylalanine or tryptophan. Each record gives: V gene, J gene, D gene, clone size, CDR3 DNA, CDR3 protein. A D gene is named only where the DNA matches it firmly. Clone size is stated in some rows and not others, as once, few, many or a class when expanded.

>TRBV5-6|TRBJ2-5|TRBD2|-
TGTGCCAGCAGCATGAGGGCCACGGGAGGGATAGAGACCCAGTACTTC
CASSMRATGGIETQYF
>TRBV30|TRBJ2-3|TRBD2|-
TGTGCCTGGAGCGGACTAGCGGGAGTCACAGATACGCAGTATTTT
CAWSGLAGVTDTQYF
>TRBV9|TRBJ2-7|TRBD1|few
TGTGCCAGCAGCCCAGATCCGGGACAGGGCGTCGAGCAGTACTTC
CASSPDPGQGVEQYF
>TRBV7-9|TRBJ2-2|TRBD1|-
TGTGCCAGCAGTCAGGGACAGGGTAACCGGGAGCTGTTTTTT
CASSQGQGNRELFF
>TRBV18|TRBJ2-7|TRBD2|-
TGTGCCAGCTCACGACCGGGACTAGGAAGATACGAGCAGTACTTC
CASSRPGLGRYEQYF
>TRBV6-5|TRBJ2-1|TRBD2|-
TGTGCCAGCAGCCTCACTAGCGGGGCCTACAATGAGCAGTTCTTC
CASSLTSGAYNEQFF
>TRBV6-5|TRBJ2-1|-|once
TGTGCCAGCAGTTACTCGCCTAGCAAGGCCGATGAGCAGTTCTTC
CASSYSPSKADEQFF
>TRBV4-2|TRBJ2-2|-|-
TGTGCCAGCAGCCAAGAAAAGGGCGTCGGGGAGCTGTTTTTT
CASSQEKGVGELFF
>TRBV27|TRBJ2-2|-|-
TGTGCCAGCAGTTTAGGAGAAGCCGGGGAGCTGTTTTTT
CASSLGEAGELFF
>TRBV7-2|TRBJ2-7|-|once
TGTGCCAGCAGCCCACCGGACTCCTACGAGCAGTACTTC
CASSPPDSYEQYF
>TRBV5-4|TRBJ2-7|-|few
TGTGCCAGCAGCTTGGGTAACTACGAGCAGTACTTC
CASSLGNYEQYF
>TRBV6-5|TRBJ2-1|-|-
TGTGCCAGCAGTTACTCCGGCAGGAGCTCCTACAATGAGCAGTTCTTC
CASSYSGRSSYNEQFF
>TRBV28|TRBJ2-1|-|-
TGTGCCAGCAGTTCCATGGACGGGTCGAGCTCCTACAATGAGCAGTTCTTC
CASSSMDGSSSYNEQFF
>TRBV6-1|TRBJ2-2|-|-
TGTGCCAGCAGTTGGGACATAACCGGGGAGCTGTTTTTT
CASSWDITGELFF
>TRBV11-2|TRBJ2-7|-|-
TGTGCCAGCAGACCCGCCGGACAGACCTACGAGCAGTACTTC
CASRPAGQTYEQYF
>TRBV4-2|TRBJ2-1|TRBD2|-
TGTGCCAGCAGCCATTTTGGGACTAGCGGACACAATGAGCAGTTCTTC
CASSHFGTSGHNEQFF
>TRBV28|TRBJ2-2|-|-
TGTGCCAGCCTGAAGGTGGGAAACACCGGGGAGCTGTTTTTT
CASLKVGNTGELFF
>TRBV5-7|TRBJ2-5|TRBD2|-
TGTGCCAGCAGCTTGGAGGGGTGGCGGGAGGGCCTCCAAGAGACCCAGTACTTC
CASSLEGWREGLQETQYF
>TRBV9|TRBJ1-3|-|-
TGTGCCAGCAGCGTAGGGCAGCTGGGGCTGGGAAACACCATATATTTT
CASSVGQLGLGNTIYF
>TRBV27|TRBJ2-3|-|-
TGTGCCAGCAGTTTACTAGCTACAGATACGCAGTATTTT
CASSLLATDTQYF
>TRBV4-3|TRBJ2-3|TRBD2|-
TGCGCCAGCAGCCCTTGGACTAGCAGTACAGATACGCAGTATTTT
CASSPWTSSTDTQYF
>TRBV30|TRBJ1-1|-|-
TGTGCCTGGAGTGGGTTGAGGAACACTGAAGCTTTCTTT
CAWSGLRNTEAFF
>TRBV28|TRBJ1-5|-|few
TGTGCCAGCAGCTCTATGGGGGGCTATCAGCCCCAGCATTTT
CASSSMGGYQPQHF
>TRBV10-3|TRBJ2-1|-|-
TGTGCCATCAGTGATACTAGCAAGGATGAGCAGTTCTTC
CAISDTSKDEQFF
>TRBV28|TRBJ1-5|-|-
TGTGCCATCGGTAGGCGCAATCAGCCCCAGCATTTT
CAIGRRNQPQHF
>TRBV11-2|TRBJ1-4|-|few
TGTGCCAGCAGCCCAAACTCGGGGGATGAAAAACTGTTTTTT
CASSPNSGDEKLFF
>TRBV7-9|TRBJ2-5|-|-
TGTGCCACTTGGAGAGGGGGGGAGACCCAGTACTTC
CATWRGGETQYF
>TRBV7-9|TRBJ1-1|-|-
TGTGCCAGCAGCCTCCCCCCGAGCACTGAAGCTTTCTTT
CASSLPPSTEAFF
>TRBV19|TRBJ2-2|-|-
TGTGCCAGTAGTCATCGGACCTTCACCGGGGAGCTGTTTTTT
CASSHRTFTGELFF
>TRBV28|TRBJ2-7|-|once
TGTGCCAGCAGTTCGGTGGGGGAGTTAGTCCACGAGCAGTACTTC
CASSSVGELVHEQYF
>TRBV11-3|TRBJ2-3|-|-
TGTGCCAGCAGCTTCGGACCCGGAGGTACGCAGTATTTT
CASSFGPGGTQYF
>TRBV9|TRBJ1-5|TRBD1|-
TGTGCCAGCAGCGTAGCAGGGGGCTATCAGCCCCAGCATTTT
CASSVAGGYQPQHF
>TRBV9|TRBJ2-3|TRBD2|-
TGTGCCAGCAGCGTAGCAGGCGGGAGAGGGTTGACAGATACGCAGTATTTT
CASSVAGGRGLTDTQYF
>TRBV9|TRBJ2-2|TRBD2|-
TGTGCCAGCAGCCTCAGAATAGGGGCGGGGGCGAACACCGGGGAGCTGTTTTTT
CASSLRIGAGANTGELFF
>TRBV7-9|TRBJ2-4|TRBD1|-
TGTGCCAGCACCTCAGGGGGAGCCAAAAACATTCAGTACTTC
CASTSGGAKNIQYF
>TRBV9|TRBJ2-3|-|-
TGTGCCAGCAGCCGAATCGGGAGTGCAGATACGCAGTATTTT
CASSRIGSADTQYF
>TRBV10-1|TRBJ1-1|TRBD1|once
TGCGCCAGCAGTGAGTGGGACAGGGGGCCTGGCACTGAAGCTTTCTTT
CASSEWDRGPGTEAFF
>TRBV29-1|TRBJ2-7|TRBD1|-
TGCAGCGTTTACTCCCCGGGACAGGGGGCCGGGGAGCAGTACTTC
CSVYSPGQGAGEQYF
>TRBV14|TRBJ2-1|-|-
TGTGCCAGCAGCCAAGCCCCCCTACGGGGTGAGCAGTTCTTC
CASSQAPLRGEQFF
>TRBV4-2|TRBJ2-1|TRBD2|-
TGTGCCAGCAGCCAAGTAGGCGGGAGGGCCAAGGAGCAGTTCTTC
CASSQVGGRAKEQFF
>TRBV19|TRBJ2-1|-|-
TGTGCCAGTAGTATTCAGGGTTGGATGGACAATGAGCAGTTCTTC
CASSIQGWMDNEQFF
>TRBV19|TRBJ1-4|TRBD1|few
TGTGCCAGTAGCCAGGAGGGGGCCGGTGAAAAACTGTTTTTT
CASSQEGAGEKLFF
>TRBV6-6|TRBJ1-5|-|few
TGTGCCAGCAGCTACGGACCCAATCAGCCCCAGCATTTT
CASSYGPNQPQHF
>TRBV7-9|TRBJ2-2|TRBD1|-
TGTGCCAGCAGCGGGACAGGTTTCACCGGGGAGCTGTTTTTT
CASSGTGFTGELFF
>TRBV30|TRBJ2-5|-|-
TGTGCCTGGAGTGACATCCAAGAGACCCAGTACTTC
CAWSDIQETQYF
>TRBV29-1|TRBJ1-2|-|few
TGCAGCGTTGAGGGCAGGGAGAACTATGGCTACACCTTC
CSVEGRENYGYTF